Included here is one T cell receptor (beta chain) sequence, with context. In the original analysis: It was from reference gene primer amplification that nucleated cell counts were estimated. TCRdb keeps only in-frame clones here, not all; method: immunoSEQ multiplex PCR. For V, J and clone size, that table is used; D and trimming come from the DNA. The sample yields some 350,000 clones, 83% seen once. This sample was taken from a study of blood T cell repertoires in COVID-19. V lost 5 bases and J 0 bases, leaving 19 bases between the germline ends. Germline V gene sequence: CDR1 GTSNPN, CDR2 SVGIG (reference sequence). The CDR3 is 17 residues long.

The sample consisted of peripheral blood. The chain couples TRBV30 to TRBJ2-2; D might be TRBD2 (5 bases). This TCR came from a man aged 30 to 45 with active or convalescent COVID-19. DNA for the CDR3: TGTGCCTGGGAAGGCGGGCGGACGGCCGCGAACACCGGGGAGCTGTTTTTT. This gives the protein CAWEGGRTAANTGELFF. The variable domain in full, completed from reference TRBV30 and TRBJ2-2, reads SQTIHQWPATLVQPVGSPLSLECTVEGTSNPNLYWYRQAAGRGLQLLFYSVGIGQISSEVPQNLSASRPQDRQFILSSKKLLLSDSGFYLCAWEGGRTAANTGELFFGEGSRLTVL.